The next 31 T cell receptor beta chains were all read from a single sample in a study of cytomegalovirus exposure and HLA in healthy donors. This PCR relied on a set of 60 Vbeta primers and 13 Jbeta primers. Libraries were prepared by immunoSEQ multiplex PCR; TCRdb keeps only in-frame clonotypes and omits some of them. Seen in this sample are more than 95,000 clones; the ten most common clones hold about 2.7%. Sequences were obtained from PBMCs. The receptors come from a man aged 25-45 years in good health and CMV-seronegative.

The V and J genes are TRBV6-6 and TRBJ1-1, with D tentatively TRBD1 (6 bases). Germline V CDR1 and CDR2: MNHNY, SVGAGI (reference sequence). V was pared by 5 bases and J by 0 bases, with 10 bases between. The CDR3 covers 14 residues. The CDR3 DNA sequence: TGTGCCAGCAGTCCCACAGGGTTGAACACTGAAGCTTTCTTT. Translation gives CASSPTGLNTEAFF.

The chain carries TRBV5-4 and TRBJ1-2; D remains ambiguous. Trimming stripped 0 bases from V and 1 base from J, with 13 bases between. Germline loops: CDR1 SGHNT, CDR2 YYREEE (reference sequence). The CDR3 sequence is 16 residues long. Here the CDR3 DNA reads TGTGCCAGCAGCTTGGCCGGCGGGGATTTTAACTATGGCTACACCTTC. Encoded protein: CASSLAGGDFNYGYTF.

The rearrangement uses TRBV28 and TRBJ2-7; D is undetermined. The CDR3 is 14 amino acids. V lost 3 bases, J lost 0 bases, and 9 bases lay in between. From germline, CDR1 is MDHEN and CDR2 SYDVKM. The CDR3 DNA reads as TGTGCCAGCAGTTTTCGAACAGTCTCCTACGAGCAGTACTTC. This sequence encodes CASSFRTVSYEQYF. The full variable domain, its missing parts supplied by reference TRBV28 and TRBJ2-7, is DVKVTQSSRYLVKRTGEKVFLECVQDMDHENMFWYRQDPGLGLRLIYFSYDVKMKEKGDIPEGYSVSREKKERFSLILESASTNQTSMYLCASSFRTVSYEQYFGPGTRLTVT.

The V call is TRBV20-1, the J call TRBJ1-1; 7 bases match TRBD1. The germline V gene has CDR1 DFQATT and CDR2 SNEGSKA (reference sequence). The CDR3 is made up of 11 amino acids. Here the CDR3 reads CNTDRVTEAFF. In nucleotides, the CDR3 is TGCAATACTGACAGGGTCACTGAAGCTTTCTTT.

The chain employs TRBV2 and TRBJ1-5; D is undetermined. The CDR3 loop spans 13 amino acids. Germline assignment: CDR1 SNHLY and CDR2 FYNNEI. Between the trimmed V and J ends, which lost 8 bases and 7 bases, there was a span of 15 bases. The CDR3 spells CASHRTAGQPQHF. Here the CDR3 DNA reads TGTGCCAGCCATAGGACTGCCGGCCAGCCCCAGCATTTT.

The gene calls are TRBV11-2 and TRBJ2-5; D is perhaps TRBD1 (6 bases). The DNA end is a closer match to TRBJ2-7, so the J assignment may be wrong. CDR1 and CDR2 (germline): SGHAT, FQNNGV. CDR3 length equals 15 residues. The CDR3 region is CASRSPQGGSYEQYF. DNA of the CDR3: TGTGCCAGCAGGTCCCCACAGGGCGGTTCCTACGAGCAGTACTTC.

The chain uses TRBV10-3 and TRBJ2-7, with a weak D call TRBD1 (5 bases). Trimming left V 2 bases short and J 6 bases short, with 23 bases between. This CDR3 is 17 amino acids long. The germline V gene encodes CDR1 ENHRY and CDR2 SYGVKD. The CDR3 here is CAISEGATASSLSEQYF. DNA for the CDR3: TGTGCCATCAGTGAGGGGGCGACAGCTTCTTCCCTCTCCGAGCAGTACTTC.

The chain joins TRBV30 to TRBJ2-3; D gene uncertain. V lost 0 bases, J lost 0 bases, and 10 bases lay in between. Germline lookup yields CDR1 GTSNPN and CDR2 SVGIG (reference sequence). The CDR3 covers 15 residues. CDR3 bases: TGTGCCTGGAGTGTTGGTGGGCCTAGCACAGATACGCAGTATTTT. It codes for CAWSVGGPSTDTQYF.

This chain joins TRBV4-3 and TRBJ2-7, with TRBD2 identical over 7 bases. The CDR3 is 17 amino acids. V trimming: 1 base; J trimming: 1 base; junction bases outside the gene matches: 10. CDR1 and CDR2 from the germline V gene are LGHNA and YSLEER. The CDR3 DNA reads as TGCGCCAGCAGCCAAGCTACGACCGGGACTAATTCCTACGAGCAGTACTTC. This gives the protein CASSQATTGTNSYEQYF.

This chain uses TRBV11-2 with TRBJ1-1; 7 bases are a match to TRBD1. The CDR3 is 15 residues long. Germline loops: CDR1 SGHAT, CDR2 FQNNGV. J gave up 3 bases and V 5 bases, and 9 bases lay outside the gene matches. The CDR3 is CASSPRRQGDTEAFF. In nucleotides, the CDR3 is TGTGCCAGCAGCCCCCGACGGCAGGGGGACACTGAAGCTTTCTTT.

The rearrangement links TRBV19 to TRBJ1-2, with 7 nucleotides matching TRBD1. Trimming removed 3 bases from V and 2 bases from J; junction bases left unmatched: 18. Germline loops: CDR1 LNHDA, CDR2 SQIVND (reference sequence). The length of the CDR3 is 19 residues. The CDR3 region has the DNA TGTGCCAGTAGTATCCCAGCCTACAGGGGCAGGTCAAAAAACTATGGCTACACCTTC. Amino acids: CASSIPAYRGRSKNYGYTF.

The chain employs TRBV12-5 and TRBJ2-3, with 8 bases that match TRBD1. This CDR3 has 14 residues. Unmatched junction bases numbered 7, after V lost 5 bases and J lost 6 bases. Germline V lookup: CDR1 LGHNT, CDR2 FRNRAP. CDR3 loop: CASGVDRVHDTQYF. CDR3 DNA: TGTGCTAGTGGTGTGGACAGGGTACACGATACGCAGTATTTT.

J is TRBJ1-5 and V is TRBV4-2, with D tentatively TRBD1 (6 bases). There are 14 residues in the CDR3. The V end lost 6 bases, the J end lost 4 bases, and 13 bases lay between the germline ends. The germline V gene encodes CDR1 LGHNA and CDR2 YNFKEQ. The CDR3 loop is CASSDPGQNQPQHF. The CDR3 DNA reads as TGTGCCAGCAGTGACCCGGGACAAAATCAGCCCCAGCATTTT.

V is TRBV19 and J is TRBJ2-6; D might be TRBD2 (5 bases). The V gene lost 5 bases and the J gene lost 1 base, with 9 bases spanning the gap. This CDR3 is 15 amino acids long. CDR1 LNHDA and CDR2 SQIVND come from the germline V gene (reference sequence). The CDR3 DNA is TGTGCCAGTAGTCGACGGGGATCTGGGGCCAACGTCCTGACTTTC. This gives the protein CASSRRGSGANVLTF.

The chain combines TRBV13 with TRBJ2-7; 10 positions match TRBD2. The CDR3 covers 16 residues. The V segment lost 1 base and the J segment 1 base; nucleotides outside the gene matches: 4. Per germline, CDR1 PRHDT and CDR2 FYEKMQ (reference sequence). The CDR3 here is CASSLVRTSGSYEQYF. CDR3 coding DNA: TGTGCCAGCAGCTTAGTGCGGACTAGCGGATCCTACGAGCAGTACTTC.

The V and J genes are TRBV4-1 and TRBJ2-1; the match to TRBD2 covers 7 bases. Germline V gene sequence: CDR1 MGHRA, CDR2 YSYEKL. This CDR3 has 15 residues. The V segment lost 6 bases and the J segment 8 bases; nucleotides outside the gene matches: 13. For the CDR3, the DNA is TGCGCCAGCAGTACCCTACTGGGCGGGAGTGATGAGCAGTTCTTC. Its translation is CASSTLLGGSDEQFF.

The CDR3 reads CASSQDGGLPAGVSTDTQYF. Written as DNA, the CDR3 is TGCGCCAGCAGCCAAGATGGGGGTCTACCAGCGGGAGTAAGCACAGATACGCAGTATTTT. V is TRBV4-1 and J is TRBJ2-3; 8 positions match TRBD2. Germline values: CDR1 MGHRA, CDR2 YSYEKL. V trimming: 0 bases; J trimming: 0 bases; junction bases outside the gene matches: 14. The CDR3 runs to 20 residues.

Written as DNA, the CDR3 is TGTGCCAGCAGCTTTGGGGGCGGCGCCTCCTACGAGCAGTACTTC. It encodes CASSFGGGASYEQYF. The genes are TRBV7-9 and TRBJ2-5; D possibly corresponds to TRBD1 (6 bases). With the DNA end fitting TRBJ2-7 better, the J assignment may be wrong. CDR1 and CDR2 (germline): SEHNR, FQNEAQ (reference sequence). There are 15 residues in the CDR3.

V usage is TRBV29-1 and J usage is TRBJ1-2, with TRBD1 matching 7 bases. Losses at the gene ends were 1 base for V and 8 bases for J; bases not matched to a gene: 7. This CDR3 spans 13 amino acids. Germline loops: CDR1 SQVTM, CDR2 ANQGSEA. The CDR3 DNA follows: TGCAGCGTTGAAGGAGACAGGGTAGAGGGCTACACCTTC. Residues: CSVEGDRVEGYTF.

The chain links TRBV6-4 to TRBJ2-1; 9 nucleotides align to TRBD2. The CDR3 covers 15 residues. J lost 8 bases, V lost 0 bases, and 5 bases had no gene match. CDR1 MRHNA and CDR2 SNTAGT come from the germline V gene. The CDR3 here is CASSDSLAGSDEQFF. CDR3 nucleotide sequence: TGTGCCAGCAGTGACTCGCTAGCGGGGTCGGATGAGCAGTTCTTC.

The rearrangement uses TRBV7-3 and TRBJ2-3; the D is unclear. Looked up from germline, CDR1 is SGHTA and CDR2 is FQGTGA. The CDR3 sequence is 16 residues long. V lost 5 bases to trimming and J lost 1 base, with 16 bases between them. The CDR3 sequence is CASSPDVGWGTDTQYF. DNA for the CDR3: TGTGCCAGCAGCCCCGATGTGGGCTGGGGCACAGATACGCAGTATTTT. The full variable domain, completed using reference TRBV7-3 and TRBJ2-3, is GAGVSQTPSNKVTEKGKYVELRCDPISGHTALYWYRQSLGQGPEFLIYFQGTGAADDSGLPNDRFFAVRPEGSVSTLKIQRTERGDSAVYLCASSPDVGWGTDTQYFGPGTRLTVL.

This chain joins TRBV25-1 and TRBJ2-1, with a weak D call TRBD2 (6 bases). Germline CDR1 reads MGHDK; CDR2 reads SYGVNS. The CDR3 contains 13 residues. With 8 bases removed from V and 8 bases from J, the gap between germline ends came to 16 bases. CDR3 DNA: TGTGCCAGCCTTAGCGGAAGCCCCCATGAGCAGTTCTTC. Translated: CASLSGSPHEQFF.

The chain recombines TRBV5-4 with TRBJ1-1; 8 nucleotides match TRBD1. This CDR3 is 13 amino acids long. V shed 2 bases and J 4 bases; nucleotides not matched to a gene: 1. The V gene's germline CDR1 is SGHNT and CDR2 YYREEE (reference sequence). CDR3 amino acids: CASSFGQGTEAFF. In nucleotides, the CDR3 is TGTGCCAGCAGCTTTGGACAGGGCACTGAAGCTTTCTTT.

V usage is TRBV2 and J usage is TRBJ2-1; 11 bases are a match to TRBD2. CDR3 length equals 16 residues. Trimming at V came to 6 bases and at J to 2 bases, leaving 6 bases not matched to a gene. From germline, CDR1 is SNHLY and CDR2 FYNNEI. In nucleotides, the CDR3 is TGTGCCAGCAGCCAATCGGGACTAGCGGCCTACAATGAGCAGTTCTTC. Its translation is CASSQSGLAAYNEQFF.

This chain connects TRBV30 to TRBJ1-6; 8 positions match TRBD1. V shed 5 bases and J 9 bases; nucleotides not matched to a gene: 9. There are 14 residues in the CDR3. CDR1 is GTSNPN and CDR2 is SVGIG in the germline V gene (reference sequence). CDR3 amino acids: CAWAQGAGSSPLHF. The CDR3 DNA is TGTGCCTGGGCGCAGGGGGCGGGTAGTTCACCCCTCCACTTT. Drawing the rest from reference TRBV30 and TRBJ1-6, the complete variable domain is SQTIHQWPATLVQPVGSPLSLECTVEGTSNPNLYWYRQAAGRGLQLLFYSVGIGQISSEVPQNLSASRPQDRQFILSSKKLLLSDSGFYLCAWAQGAGSSPLHFGNGTRLTVT.

The chain has TRBV7-2 and TRBJ2-2, with 8 bases lining up with TRBD2. This CDR3 has 16 amino acids. CDR1 is SGHTA, CDR2 FQGNSA, per germline. The V segment lost 2 bases and the J segment 1 base; nucleotides outside the gene matches: 3. The CDR3 nucleotides are TGTGCCAGCAGCTTATACGGGGGGGGGAACACCGGGGAGCTGTTTTTT. This translates into CASSLYGGGNTGELFF.

This chain links TRBV11-2 with TRBJ1-1; perhaps TRBD1 as D (5 bases). The V gene's germline CDR1 is SGHAT and CDR2 FQNNGV. This CDR3 spans 15 amino acids. V was clipped by 2 bases and J by 3 bases, with 13 bases between them. CDR3 nucleotide sequence: TGTGCCAGCAGCTTACTGCGGGGCCGGGACACTGAAGCTTTCTTT. Its translation is CASSLLRGRDTEAFF. The full variable domain, in which reference TRBV11-2 and TRBJ1-1 provide the parts outside the CDR3, is EAGVAQSPRYKIIEKRQSVAFWCNPISGHATLYWYQQILGQGPKLLIQFQNNGVVDDSQLPKDRFSAERLKGVDSTLKIQPAKLEDSAVYLCASSLLRGRDTEAFFGQGTRLTVV.

The V call is TRBV28, the J call TRBJ2-2; 10 bases are shared with TRBD2. The V segment lost 8 bases and the J segment 7 bases; nucleotides outside the gene matches: 4. Germline V CDR1 and CDR2: MDHEN, SYDVKM. The length of the CDR3 is 13 residues. CDR3 in amino acids: CASHSGGGGELFF. CDR3 sequence (DNA): TGTGCCAGCCACAGCGGGGGGGGCGGGGAGCTGTTTTTT.

V is TRBV27 and J is TRBJ2-3; D uncertain. The germline gives CDR1 MNHEY, CDR2 SMNVEV (reference sequence). The CDR3 is 19 residues long. Trimming shortened V by 8 bases and J by 1 base, and 28 bases separated the two germline ends. The chain's CDR3 is CASVLPVLLSEFGTDTQYF. The DNA of the CDR3 is TGTGCCAGCGTCCTGCCCGTTTTGCTCAGCGAATTCGGCACAGATACGCAGTATTTT.

The chain uses TRBV6-4 and TRBJ2-3; D call uncertain. Trimming shortened V by 3 bases and J by 7 bases, and 8 bases separated the two germline ends. The length of the CDR3 is 12 residues. CDR1 is MRHNA and CDR2 is SNTAGT in the germline V gene. CDR3 bases: TGTGCCAGCAGTGATCAGTCGTATACGCAGTATTTT. Translating it yields CASSDQSYTQYF.

Notes on this clone: The identical CDR3 is also encoded by other nucleotide sequences in the sample. V usage is TRBV4-3 and J usage is TRBJ2-5, with D possibly being TRBD2 (6 bases). This CDR3 spans 13 amino acids. CDR1 and CDR2 (germline): LGHNA, YSLEER. Trimming stripped 0 bases from V and 5 bases from J, with 7 bases between. This CDR3 is CASSQDRGETQYF. The CDR3 coding sequence is TGCGCCAGCAGCCAAGATCGGGGGGAGACCCAGTACTTC.